The T cell receptor beta chain under discussion was sequenced for a study of blood T cell repertoires in COVID-19. How the authors handled the data: How many nucleated cells were present was estimated from reference gene primer amplification. TCRdb's copy holds only in-frame clones and misses some; the assay was immunoSEQ multiplex PCR. The V and J calls and the clone size are those of that table, but D and trimming were determined from the DNA. The data contain 150,000 or so clones, 80% of them singletons. J gave up 6 bases and V 4 bases, and 10 bases lay outside the gene matches. In germline, CDR1 is SGHNT, CDR2 YYREEE (reference sequence). This CDR3 is built from 14 residues.

This clonotype was obtained from a woman aged 60-75 years who had recovered from COVID-19. This sequence joins TRBV5-4 and TRBJ2-7; 7 positions match TRBD1. The source material was PBMCs or T cells enriched from blood (not recorded which). CDR3 sequence reads: CASSTGQDSPEQYF. CDR3 nucleotides: TGTGCCAGCAGCACAGGACAGGATTCTCCCGAGCAGTACTTC.